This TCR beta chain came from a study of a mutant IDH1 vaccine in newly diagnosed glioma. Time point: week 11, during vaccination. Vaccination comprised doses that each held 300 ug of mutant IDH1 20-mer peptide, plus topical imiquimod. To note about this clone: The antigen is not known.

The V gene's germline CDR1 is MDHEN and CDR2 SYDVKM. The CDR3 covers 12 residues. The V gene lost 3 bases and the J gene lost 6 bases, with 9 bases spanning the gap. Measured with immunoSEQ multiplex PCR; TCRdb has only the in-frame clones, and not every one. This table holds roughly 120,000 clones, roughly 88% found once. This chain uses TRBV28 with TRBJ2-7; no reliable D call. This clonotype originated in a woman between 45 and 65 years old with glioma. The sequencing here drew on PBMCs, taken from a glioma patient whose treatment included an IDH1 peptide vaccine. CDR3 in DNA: TGTGCCAGCAGTTTTGGGCCCCCCGAGCAGTACTTC. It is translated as CASSFGPPEQYF.